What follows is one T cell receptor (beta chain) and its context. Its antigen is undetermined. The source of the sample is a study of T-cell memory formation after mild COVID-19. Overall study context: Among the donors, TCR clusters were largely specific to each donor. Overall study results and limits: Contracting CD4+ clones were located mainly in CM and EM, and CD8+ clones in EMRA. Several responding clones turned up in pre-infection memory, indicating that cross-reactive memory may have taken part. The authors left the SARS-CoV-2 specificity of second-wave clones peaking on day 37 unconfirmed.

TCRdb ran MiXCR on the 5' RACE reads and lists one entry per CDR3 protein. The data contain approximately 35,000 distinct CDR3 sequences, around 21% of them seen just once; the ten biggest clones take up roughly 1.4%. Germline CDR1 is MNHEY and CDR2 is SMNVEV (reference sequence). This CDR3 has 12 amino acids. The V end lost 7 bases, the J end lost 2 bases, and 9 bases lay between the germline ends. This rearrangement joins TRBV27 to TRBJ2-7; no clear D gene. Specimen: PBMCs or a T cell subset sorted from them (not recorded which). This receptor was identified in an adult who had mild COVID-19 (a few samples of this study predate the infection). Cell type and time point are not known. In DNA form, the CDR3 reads TGTGCCAGCAAGGGCGTAACCTACGAGCAGTACTTC. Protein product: CASKGVTYEQYF.